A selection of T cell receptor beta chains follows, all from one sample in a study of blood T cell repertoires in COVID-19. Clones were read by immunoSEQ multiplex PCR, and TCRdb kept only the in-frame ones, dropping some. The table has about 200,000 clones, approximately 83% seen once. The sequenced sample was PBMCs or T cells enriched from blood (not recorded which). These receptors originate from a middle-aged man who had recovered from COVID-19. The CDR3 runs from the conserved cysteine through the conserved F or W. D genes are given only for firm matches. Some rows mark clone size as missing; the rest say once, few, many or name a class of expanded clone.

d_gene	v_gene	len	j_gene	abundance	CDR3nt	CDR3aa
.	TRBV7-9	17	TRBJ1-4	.	TGTGCCAGCAGCTACACCGGGACTCTAGCAACTAATGAAAAACTGTTTTTT	CASSYTGTLATNEKLFF
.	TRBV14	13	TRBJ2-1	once	TGTGCCAGCAGCCCCGGGGTATACAATGAGCAGTTCTTC	CASSPGVYNEQFF
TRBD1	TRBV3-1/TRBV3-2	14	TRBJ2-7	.	TGTGCCAGCAGCCAGTGGAGGACAGGGAGCGAGCAGTACTTC	CASSQWRTGSEQYF
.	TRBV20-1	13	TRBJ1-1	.	TGCAGTGCTAGTTGGGGGGGGCGGACTGAAGCTTTCTTT	CSASWGGRTEAFF
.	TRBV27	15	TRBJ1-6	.	TGTGCCAGCAGGAATCACAGGATTAAACATTCACCCCTCCACTTT	CASRNHRIKHSPLHF
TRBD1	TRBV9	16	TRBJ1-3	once	TGTGCCAGCAGCGTCGGACAGGGAATAACTGGAAACACCATATATTTT	CASSVGQGITGNTIYF
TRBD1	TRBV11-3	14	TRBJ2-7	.	TGTGCCAGCAGCTACGGGACAGGGGGCTACGAGCAGTACTTC	CASSYGTGGYEQYF
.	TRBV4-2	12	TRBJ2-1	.	TGTGCCAGCAGCCAAACCGGGAATGAGCAGTTCTTC	CASSQTGNEQFF
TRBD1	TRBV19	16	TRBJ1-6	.	TGTGCCAGTAGTAGACAGGGGGAAACCTATAATTCACCCCTCCACTTT	CASSRQGETYNSPLHF
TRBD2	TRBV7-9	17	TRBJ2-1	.	TGTGCCAGCAGCTTAGCGGGGCTAGCGGGCCACTACAATGAGCAGTTCTTC	CASSLAGLAGHYNEQFF
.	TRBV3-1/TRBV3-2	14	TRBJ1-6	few	TGTGCCAGCAGCCCATCGACAGGTCGATCACCCCTCCACTTT	CASSPSTGRSPLHF
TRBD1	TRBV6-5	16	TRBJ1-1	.	TGTGCCAGCAGTTACACGCCAGGGACAGGCGGTCAAAAAGCTTTCTTT	CASSYTPGTGGQKAFF
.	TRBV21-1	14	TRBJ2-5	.	TGTGCCAGCAGCAAAGTGGCCAGCCAAGAGACCCAGTACTTC	CASSKVASQETQYF
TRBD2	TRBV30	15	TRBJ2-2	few	TGTGCCTGGAGTGTCGGGGGGTGGGACACCGGGGAGCTGTTTTTT	CAWSVGGWDTGELFF
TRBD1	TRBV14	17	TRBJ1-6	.	TGTGCCAGCAGCCAAGATCTCAGGGGGCGCGTTAGTTCACCCCTCCACTTT	CASSQDLRGRVSSPLHF
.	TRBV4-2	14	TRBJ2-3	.	TGTGCCAGCAGCCACTCGGACTCCACAGATACGCAGTATTTT	CASSHSDSTDTQYF
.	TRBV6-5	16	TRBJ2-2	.	TGTGCCAGCAGTTACCCCCAGGGGGGTCACACCGGGGAGCTGTTTTTT	CASSYPQGGHTGELFF